The T cell receptor (beta chain) under discussion was sequenced for a study of T cell repertoires in cytomegalovirus infection. At the level of the study: From public TCR beta signatures came an indication of both CMV infection and matching HLA type.

In its sample, this clonotype was seen a few times. TCRdb used MiXCR to reprocess the reads, holding one entry per CDR3 protein. The sample lists 80,000 to 130,000 distinct CDR3 sequences; under 25% were seen once. Sample: CD8+ T cells from PBMCs. The clonotype originates from a human donor in good health (CMV status not recorded). Some clones in this sample may be carry-over from other donors' samples.

CDR3 sequence (DNA): TGTGCCAGCAGCGTAGAACCTGGATGGGAGCAGTACTTC. Protein: CASSVEPGWEQYF. The rearrangement joins TRBV9 to TRBJ2-7; unclear D gene. Per the germline V gene, CDR1 is SGDLS and CDR2 is YYNGEE. The CDR3 totals 13 residues. V was pared by 0 bases and J by 7 bases, with 11 bases between.